The T cell receptor beta chain described here comes from a study of T cell clonality in common variable immunodeficiency. This clone was detected ten times or more. The CDR3 end lies 3 residues beyond the end of the read and is filled in from the germline J gene. The CDR3 is 14 amino acids. Deletions cut 7 bases from V and 8 bases from J, with 17 bases between. Germline V gives CDR1 SEHNR, CDR2 FQNEAQ (reference sequence). Produced via immunoSEQ multiplex PCR; TCRdb's table is partial and in-frame only. This sample comprises tens of thousands of clones, none seen once only. The sequence was collected from a person aged 18 to 75 in good health. The V and J genes are TRBV7-9 and TRBJ1-4; no reliable D call. Input material: peripheral blood mononuclear cells. The CDR3 DNA, read in part, is TGTGCCAGCACCGCACTAAGTCCAAGCGAAAAA. It specifies CASTALSPSEK. The whole CDR3 sequence is CASTALSPSEKLFF.